This record concerns one T cell receptor (beta chain) sequence. Trimming removed 4 bases from V and 0 bases from J; junction bases left unmatched: 6. Germline lookup yields CDR1 SGHTA and CDR2 FQGNSA. This CDR3 contains 15 residues. The record originates from a study of T cells after yellow fever vaccination. Production of TCR cDNA was by 5'RACE template switching, which also added a universal primer site and UMIs. TCRdb redid the calling of the 5' RACE reads with MiXCR, one entry per CDR3 protein. In the table there are 450,000 to 550,000 distinct CDR3 sequences, roughly 22% of which are singletons. The TCR sequence derives from a young man who received the YFV17D yellow fever vaccine. The J gene is TRBJ2-7, the V gene TRBV7-2; 7 nucleotides match TRBD2. Sequencing was performed on PBMCs, taken roughly 20 days after the first yellow fever vaccination. The CDR3 spells CASSSIGTTSYEQYF. The CDR3 nucleotides read TGTGCCAGCAGCTCAATAGGGACTACCTCCTACGAGCAGTACTTC.